The 27 T cell receptor beta chains listed next were all sequenced from one sample in a study of response to subunit inactivated influenza vaccine. One entry per CDR3 protein, called by TCRdb with MiXCR from the RT-PCR reads. The profile shows fewer than 750,000 distinct CDR3 sequences, 13% to 15% of them singletons. The sample was PBMCs from blood, taken approximately 13 days after vaccination. Source of these receptors: a man in his fifties or sixties who received an inactivated influenza vaccine.

Notes on this clonotype: One end of the junction is discordant with germline, which a read error may explain. The chain has TRBV12-3 or TRBV12-4 and TRBJ1-5; no clear D gene. The CDR3 length is 13 residues. The CDR3 reads CPSSLEGNQPQHF. The CDR3 DNA sequence: TGTCCCAGCAGTTTAGAGGGCAATCAGCCCCAGCATTTT.

This clonotype was counted a few times. The rearrangement links TRBV25-1 to TRBJ2-2; 7 bases align to TRBD2. V was pared by 8 bases and J by 9 bases, with 9 bases of the junction left unmatched. This CDR3 is 13 amino acids long. Germline CDR1 reads MGHDK; CDR2 reads SYGVNS. The DNA of the CDR3 is TGTGCCAGCGGGGGGGACTGGGGCAGGGAGCTGTTTTTT. It translates to CASGGDWGRELFF.

This clonotype was picked up a small number of times. This chain connects TRBV11-2 to TRBJ2-5; 12 bases align to TRBD2. This CDR3 is 14 amino acids long. Trimming at V came to 5 bases and at J to 3 bases, leaving 1 base not matched to a gene. In germline, CDR1 is SGHAT, CDR2 FQNNGV. CDR3 nucleotides: TGTGCCAGCAGCCGACTAGCGGGAGAAGAGACCCAGTACTTC. Its protein product is CASSRLAGEETQYF.

V is TRBV29-1 and J is TRBJ2-2; no definite D call. Germline V lookup: CDR1 SQVTM, CDR2 ANQGSEA. V was clipped by 3 bases and J by 6 bases, with 5 bases between them. The CDR3 has 11 residues. The DNA for the CDR3 is TGCAGCGTTGAGGGCGCCGGGGAGCTGTTTTTT. It encodes CSVEGAGELFF.

This clonotype was recorded at least ten times. This chain connects TRBV20-1 to TRBJ2-3; D unresolved. The germline V gene has CDR1 DFQATT and CDR2 SNEGSKA (reference sequence). Between the trimmed V and J ends, which lost 6 bases and 0 bases, there was a span of 16 bases. CDR3 length: 15 residues. For the CDR3, the DNA is TGCAGTGCGACCTCTGCGCAGTTGAGCACAGATACGCAGTATTTT. It translates to CSATSAQLSTDTQYF.

The gene calls are TRBV28 and TRBJ2-1; TRBD2 aligns across 11 bases. This CDR3 spans 17 amino acids. J was trimmed by 6 bases and V by 6 bases; bases with no gene match: 13. CDR1 and CDR2 (germline): MDHEN, SYDVKM. The DNA of the CDR3 is TGTGCCAGCAGCCCCATACTAGCGGGAGCTTCGACCAATGAGCAGTTCTTC. Amino acids: CASSPILAGASTNEQFF. The entire variable domain, with the rest obtained from reference TRBV28 and TRBJ2-1, is as follows: DVKVTQSSRYLVKRTGEKVFLECVQDMDHENMFWYRQDPGLGLRLIYFSYDVKMKEKGDIPEGYSVSREKKERFSLILESASTNQTSMYLCASSPILAGASTNEQFFGPGTRLTVL.

This chain links TRBV12-3 or TRBV12-4 with TRBJ1-1; a possible D gene is TRBD1 (5 bases). V dropped 6 bases and J dropped 1 base, with 9 bases sitting between them. This CDR3 region has 13 residues. The CDR3 coding sequence is TGTGCCAGCAGACTCCAGGGGAACACTGAAGCTTTCTTT. Protein product: CASRLQGNTEAFF.

This clonotype was seen more than once but under ten times. The rearrangement links TRBV20-1 to TRBJ2-5; TRBD2 might be the D (5 bases). V dropped 6 bases and J dropped 2 bases, with 13 bases sitting between them. This CDR3 has 13 residues. Germline CDR1 is DFQATT and CDR2 is SNEGSKA (reference sequence). Written as DNA, the CDR3 is TGCAGTGCCAAAGAGGGTCAGCAAGAGACCCAGTACTTC. Amino acids: CSAKEGQQETQYF.

A few counts support this clonotype. V is TRBV7-2 and J is TRBJ2-7, with 7 bases matching TRBD2. Per the germline V gene, CDR1 is SGHTA and CDR2 is FQGNSA. CDR3 size: 15 residues. With V trimmed by 4 bases and J by 0 bases, 6 bases remained unmatched. The CDR3 DNA follows: TGTGCCAGCAGCTGGGAGGGCGCTTCCTCCTACGAGCAGTACTTC. Translated, it gives CASSWEGASSYEQYF. Combining the CDR3 with reference TRBV7-2 and TRBJ2-7 gives the whole variable domain GAGVSQSPSNKVTEKGKDVELRCDPISGHTALYWYRQSLGQGLEFLIYFQGNSAPDKSGLPSDRFSAERTGGSVSTLTIQRTQQEDSAVYLCASSWEGASSYEQYFGPGTRLTVT.

Here the CDR3 reads CASSTRTGGASYYGYTF. The DNA for the CDR3 is TGTGCCAGCAGCACCCGGACAGGGGGCGCGTCTTACTATGGCTACACCTTC. The chain is built from TRBV7-8 and TRBJ1-2; 11 positions agree with TRBD1. This CDR3 comprises 17 residues. Germline values: CDR1 SGHVS, CDR2 FQNEAQ. The J segment lost 3 bases and the V segment lost 5 bases, leaving 11 bases of the junction unmatched.

This clonotype has just a few counts. The chain combines TRBV3-1 with TRBJ2-3, with D tentatively TRBD1 or TRBD2 (6 bases each). The germline V gene has CDR1 LGHDT and CDR2 YNNKEL (reference sequence). The germline V and J ends were trimmed by 6 bases and 7 bases, with 17 bases remaining between them. The CDR3 extends over 14 amino acids. This CDR3 reads CASRETGGENTQYF. CDR3 coding DNA: TGTGCCAGCAGGGAGACAGGCGGGGAAAATACGCAGTATTTT.

The chain uses TRBV3-1 and TRBJ1-6, with 9 bases matching TRBD1. V shed 4 bases and J 9 bases; nucleotides not matched to a gene: 7. The germline CDR1 and CDR2 sequences are LGHDT and YNNKEL (reference sequence). This CDR3 region has 15 residues. The CDR3 sequence: CASSRDRVGVSPLHF. CDR3 DNA: TGTGCCAGCAGCCGGGACAGGGTCGGGGTTTCACCCCTCCACTTT.

This clonotype showed up just a few times. The chain has TRBV27 and TRBJ2-7; D gene uncertain. CDR3 length: 16 residues. Germline V gives CDR1 MNHEY, CDR2 SMNVEV (reference sequence). Trimming removed 2 bases from V and 2 bases from J, with 16 bases in between. The CDR3 DNA follows: TGTGCCAGCAGTTTAAGTCGACCGACAATGACCTACGAGCAGTACTTC. It specifies CASSLSRPTMTYEQYF.

The V gene is TRBV29-1, the J gene TRBJ2-7, with a tentative D call TRBD2 (5 bases). Germline V gene data show CDR1 as SQVTM and CDR2 as ANQGSEA. The V end was cut by 7 bases, the J end by 0 bases, with 13 bases between. The CDR3 length is 13 residues. CDR3 DNA: TGCAGCGCCGGACGGGGAGTCTCCTACGAGCAGTACTTC. This encodes CSAGRGVSYEQYF.

The chain couples TRBV29-1 to TRBJ2-5; D ambiguous. The V and J ends lost 7 bases and 4 bases respectively, with 13 bases between them. The CDR3 loop spans 12 amino acids. Germline loops: CDR1 SQVTM, CDR2 ANQGSEA. The CDR3 DNA is TGCAGCGCTCCCACCCAATCAGAGACCCAGTACTTC. It codes for CSAPTQSETQYF.

V is TRBV2 and J is TRBJ2-2; 8 bases match TRBD2. This CDR3 is built from 13 residues. Germline V gives CDR1 SNHLY, CDR2 FYNNEI. V shed 4 bases and J 7 bases; nucleotides not matched to a gene: 2. CDR3 protein: CASSAGLGGELFF. In DNA, the CDR3 is TGTGCCAGCAGTGCGGGACTAGGCGGGGAGCTGTTTTTT.

The chain recombines TRBV5-8 with TRBJ1-2, with a tentative D call TRBD1 (6 bases). CDR1 is SGHTS and CDR2 is YDEGEE in the germline V gene. V was cut by 4 bases and J by 0 bases, with 13 bases left in between. This CDR3 is built from 15 residues. CDR3 region: CASSPRTESNYGYTF. As DNA, the CDR3 is TGTGCCAGCAGCCCCCGGACAGAGTCTAACTATGGCTACACCTTC.

The CDR3: CASTYHPPETQYF. CDR3 DNA: TGTGCCAGCACCTACCACCCCCCAGAGACCCAGTACTTC. The chain combines TRBV12-3 or TRBV12-4 with TRBJ2-5; D is undetermined. Trimming left V 7 bases short and J 4 bases short, with 13 bases between. There are 13 residues in the CDR3.

There are a few counts of this clonotype. The chain is built from TRBV3-1 and TRBJ2-5; D gene ambiguous. The germline V gene encodes CDR1 LGHDT and CDR2 YNNKEL (reference sequence). This CDR3 spans 13 amino acids. Between the trimmed V and J ends, which lost 3 bases and 2 bases, there was a span of 7 bases. DNA of the CDR3: TGTGCCAGCAGCCATGGGAAACAAGAGACCCAGTACTTC. Translated: CASSHGKQETQYF.

The chain joins TRBV12-3 or TRBV12-4 to TRBJ1-1; no definite D call. V was shortened by 5 bases and J by 2 bases, with 15 bases between the two germline ends. The CDR3 consists of 15 residues. Here the CDR3 DNA reads TGTGCCAGCAGTCCCGCGCCCATCCTTAACACTGAAGCTTTCTTT. Encoded protein: CASSPAPILNTEAFF.

This sequence joins TRBV20-1 and TRBJ1-3, with 9 bases lining up with TRBD1. V lost 3 bases to trimming and J lost 4 bases; unmatched junction nucleotides: 7. This CDR3 comprises 15 residues. Germline lookup yields CDR1 DFQATT and CDR2 SNEGSKA (reference sequence). The CDR3 spells CSASIGTGSGNTIYF. The CDR3 DNA reads as TGCAGTGCTAGTATTGGGACAGGGTCCGGAAACACCATATATTTT.

This rearrangement joins TRBV10-2 to TRBJ2-1; 11 nucleotides match TRBD2. CDR1 WSHSY and CDR2 SAAADI come from the germline V gene. J gave up 5 bases and V 7 bases, and 1 base lay outside the gene matches. CDR3 length: 13 residues. CDR3 residues: CASISGRDNEQFF. CDR3 DNA: TGCGCCAGCATTAGCGGGAGGGACAATGAGCAGTTCTTC.

J is TRBJ1-6 and V is TRBV6-5; D gene uncertain. This CDR3 contains 16 residues. The V and J ends lost 0 bases and 0 bases respectively, with 6 bases between them. Germline CDR1 and CDR2: MNHEY and SVGAGI. The CDR3 DNA is TGTGCCAGCAGTTACTCCGGGAGCTCCTATAATTCACCCCTCCACTTT. Its protein product is CASSYSGSSYNSPLHF.

This clonotype was observed many times. The rearrangement uses TRBV5-6 and TRBJ2-3; D possibly corresponds to TRBD2 (7 bases). CDR3 size: 16 residues. From germline, CDR1 is SGHDT and CDR2 YYEEEE. The V and J ends lost 1 base and 1 base respectively, with 13 bases between them. The CDR3: CASSLNGGARTDTQYF. The CDR3 DNA sequence: TGTGCCAGCAGCTTGAATGGGGGGGCGCGCACAGATACGCAGTATTTT.

The rearrangement joins TRBV28 to TRBJ2-3; no firm D call. The CDR3 covers 14 residues. V was trimmed by 2 bases and J by 11 bases, leaving 17 bases between them. Germline CDR1 and CDR2: MDHEN and SYDVKM. The CDR3 spells CASSLLAPEPGQYF. In nucleotides, the CDR3 is TGTGCCAGCAGTTTACTTGCCCCAGAGCCGGGGCAGTATTTT.

This clonotype was observed a handful of times. The V call is TRBV5-1, the J call TRBJ1-1, with 8 bases identical to TRBD1. Trimming removed 0 bases from V and 10 bases from J; junction bases left unmatched: 11. Germline V gene lookup returns CDR1 SGHRS and CDR2 YFSETQ. The CDR3 contains 15 residues. CDR3 sequence (DNA): TGCGCCAGCAGCTTGGATCTTGGGACAGGTGGGGCAGCTTTCTTT. Its protein is CASSLDLGTGGAAFF. The whole variable domain, filled in from reference TRBV5-1 and TRBJ1-1, reads KAGVTQTPRYLIKTRGQQVTLSCSPISGHRSVSWYQQTPGQGLQFLFEYFSETQRNKGNFPGRFSGRQFSNSRSEMNVSTLELGDSALYLCASSLDLGTGGAAFFGQGTRLTVV.

This clonotype appeared a few times. The chain combines TRBV5-1 with TRBJ1-2, with a possible D match to TRBD1 (6 bases). Trimming took 5 bases from V and 0 from J, leaving 11 bases between them. CDR3 length equals 14 residues. Germline V gene lookup returns CDR1 SGHRS and CDR2 YFSETQ. CDR3 nucleotides: TGCGCCAGCAGACCGACAGGAGCTAACTATGGCTACACCTTC. Translated: CASRPTGANYGYTF.